Each of the 12 T cell receptor beta chains below was sequenced from the same sample in a study of identical twins listed by TCRdb under 2016. To prepare the library, 5' RACE was applied. TCRdb names Illumina HiSeq 2000 as the instrument used. In TCRdb, the public reads were trimmed at Q25 with fastp and aligned with MiXCR, with productive beta chains retained. Identical CDR3 protein sequences are pooled into one entry, listed with their most common genes and DNA. Within this sample are 1,800,000 or so distinct CDR3 sequences, with 25% to 35% of them counted one time only. About 0.27% of the sample is taken by the ten largest. Sequences were obtained from cord blood. These receptors were obtained from a newborn girl in good health.

This clonotype was counted only a few times. This chain uses TRBV20-1 with TRBJ2-1; TRBD2 might be the D (6 bases). The V gene lost 8 bases and the J gene lost 0 bases, with 14 bases spanning the gap. Germline V gene lookup returns CDR1 DFQATT and CDR2 SNEGSKA (reference sequence). This CDR3 spans 14 amino acids. The chain's CDR3 is CSTWRLVSYNEQFF. The DNA for the CDR3 is TGCAGTACATGGAGACTAGTCTCCTACAATGAGCAGTTCTTC.

The V gene is TRBV7-9, the J gene TRBJ2-4; D remains ambiguous. The CDR3 totals 19 residues. Germline CDR1 is SEHNR and CDR2 is FQNEAQ (reference sequence). The ends were cut back, 1 base at V and 0 bases at J, with 19 bases in the middle. Here the CDR3 reads CASSLGDWGLQIAKNIQYF. The CDR3 nucleotides read TGTGCCAGCAGCTTAGGGGATTGGGGATTACAGATAGCCAAAAACATTCAGTACTTC.

The CDR3 DNA follows: TGTGCCAGCAGCAACAGGGGGTTTAATCAGCCCCAGCATTTT. It encodes CASSNRGFNQPQHF. This chain links TRBV5-6 with TRBJ1-5, with 8 nucleotides matching TRBD1. CDR1 and CDR2 (germline): SGHDT, YYEEEE. J gave up 4 bases and V 4 bases, and 4 bases lay outside the gene matches. There are 14 residues in the CDR3.

This clonotype has just a few counts. For the CDR3, the DNA is TGTGCCAGCAGCTCCGACAGGGGGCCTAGCGGGAGGGCCGGGGAGCAGTACTTC. Its protein product is CASSSDRGPSGRAGEQYF. The V call is TRBV7-6, the J call TRBJ2-5; 12 nucleotides match TRBD2. V dropped 4 bases and J dropped 11; count of bases not matched to a gene: 20. The CDR3 is 18 residues long. The germline V gene encodes CDR1 SGHVS and CDR2 FNYEAQ.

The chain is built from TRBV6-1 and TRBJ2-3; no clear D. CDR3 size: 16 residues. V gave up 0 bases and J gave up 0 bases, with 10 bases separating them. Germline V CDR1 and CDR2: MNHNS, SASEGT. The CDR3 DNA reads TGTGCCAGCAGTGAAGCGCGATTTCCTAGCACAGATACGCAGTATTTT. Translating it yields CASSEARFPSTDTQYF.

The table lists this clonotype with a few counts. The chain employs TRBV20-1 and TRBJ2-7; tentatively, D is TRBD2 (5 bases). The CDR3 extends over 13 amino acids. CDR1 is DFQATT and CDR2 is SNEGSKA in the germline V gene (reference sequence). The germline V and J ends were trimmed by 3 bases and 4 bases, with 13 bases remaining between them. CDR3 coding DNA: TGCAGTGCTAGTAGGGTAGCGCTATACGAGCAGTACTTC. Translated, it gives CSASRVALYEQYF.

A few counts support this clonotype. The V and J genes are TRBV19 and TRBJ2-1; D gene uncertain. The CDR3 is 15 amino acids. The germline V gene encodes CDR1 LNHDA and CDR2 SQIVND (reference sequence). The V end was cut by 0 bases, the J end by 8 bases, with 14 bases between. CDR3 bases: TGTGCCAGTAGTATAGACCCCCTCCTGATTCATGAGCAGTTCTTC. Translating it yields CASSIDPLLIHEQFF.

This clonotype was counted many times. V gene TRBV10-3 combines with J gene TRBJ2-1, with TRBD1 as a possible D gene (6 bases). V lost 3 bases and J lost 3, with 12 bases in between. Germline V gene lookup returns CDR1 ENHRY and CDR2 SYGVKD. The CDR3 extends over 15 amino acids. CDR3 region: CAISERDTLYNEQFF. In DNA form, the CDR3 reads TGTGCCATCAGTGAAAGGGACACCCTCTACAATGAGCAGTTCTTC.

This clonotype appeared many times. J is TRBJ2-7 and V is TRBV27; 9 nucleotides line up with TRBD1. Germline V gives CDR1 MNHEY, CDR2 SMNVEV (reference sequence). The CDR3 is 13 amino acids. The V gene end was trimmed by 6 bases and the J gene end by 3 bases; junction bases not matched to a gene: 3. For the CDR3, the DNA is TGTGCCAGCAGCCCGACAGGGGGCTACGAGCAGTACTTC. This encodes CASSPTGGYEQYF.

This clonotype was seen repeatedly, ten times or more. J is TRBJ2-1 and V is TRBV24-1; D possibly corresponds to TRBD2 (5 bases). Germline CDR1 KGHDR, CDR2 SFDVKD. The V and J ends lost 4 bases and 6 bases respectively, with 12 bases between them. The CDR3 has 14 amino acids. CDR3 sequence (DNA): TGTGCCACCAGTGACCCCACCGGGATCAATGAGCAGTTCTTC. Translation: CATSDPTGINEQFF.

This clonotype turned up a few times. J is TRBJ2-3 and V is TRBV20-1; no definite D call. The germline gives CDR1 DFQATT, CDR2 SNEGSKA (reference sequence). The CDR3 consists of 13 residues. The CDR3 DNA reads as TGCAGCGCCCGGTCCACAAGCACAGATACGCAGTATTTT. This translates into CSARSTSTDTQYF.

CDR3 nucleotides: TGTGCCACCAGCCCGACAAACGGCAATGAGCAGTTCTTC. Translation gives CATSPTNGNEQFF. The gene calls are TRBV15 and TRBJ2-1; D gene unclear. V shed 5 bases and J shed 6 bases, with 11 bases lying between them. Germline CDR1 LNHNV, CDR2 YYDKDF (reference sequence). There are 13 residues in the CDR3. Full variable domain (outside the CDR3, taken from reference TRBV15 and TRBJ2-1): DAMVIQNPRYQVTQFGKPVTLSCSQTLNHNVMYWYQQKSSQAPKLLFHYYDKDFNNEADTPDNFQSRRPNTSFCFLDIRSPGLGDTAMYLCATSPTNGNEQFFGPGTRLTVL.